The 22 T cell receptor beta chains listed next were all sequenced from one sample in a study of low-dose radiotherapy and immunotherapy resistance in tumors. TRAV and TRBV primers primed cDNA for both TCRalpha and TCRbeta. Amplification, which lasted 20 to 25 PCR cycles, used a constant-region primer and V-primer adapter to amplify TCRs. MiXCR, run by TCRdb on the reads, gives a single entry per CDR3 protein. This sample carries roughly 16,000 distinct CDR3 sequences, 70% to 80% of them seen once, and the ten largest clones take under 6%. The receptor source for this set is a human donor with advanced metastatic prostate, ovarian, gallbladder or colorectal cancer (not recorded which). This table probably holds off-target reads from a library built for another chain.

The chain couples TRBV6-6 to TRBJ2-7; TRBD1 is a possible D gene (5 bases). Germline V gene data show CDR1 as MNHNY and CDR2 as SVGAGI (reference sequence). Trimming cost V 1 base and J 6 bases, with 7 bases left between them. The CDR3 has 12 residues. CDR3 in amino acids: CASSYWGGEQYF. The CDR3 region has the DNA TGTGCCAGCAGTTACTGGGGCGGCGAGCAGTACTTC.

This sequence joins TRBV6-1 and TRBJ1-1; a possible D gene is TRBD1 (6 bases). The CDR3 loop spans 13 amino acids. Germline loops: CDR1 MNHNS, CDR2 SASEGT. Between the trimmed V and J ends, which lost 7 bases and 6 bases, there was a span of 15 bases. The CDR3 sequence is CASTPRGGAEAFF. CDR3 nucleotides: TGTGCCAGCACCCCCCGGGGGGGCGCTGAAGCTTTCTTT.

The CDR3 spells CASKPDSLYEQYF. The CDR3 DNA is TGTGCCAGCAAACCGGACAGTCTCTACGAGCAGTACTTC. The chain links TRBV2 to TRBJ2-7; tentatively, D is TRBD1 (6 bases). CDR1 SNHLY and CDR2 FYNNEI come from the germline V gene. The CDR3 totals 13 residues. V lost 7 bases and J 3 bases, leaving 13 bases between the germline ends.

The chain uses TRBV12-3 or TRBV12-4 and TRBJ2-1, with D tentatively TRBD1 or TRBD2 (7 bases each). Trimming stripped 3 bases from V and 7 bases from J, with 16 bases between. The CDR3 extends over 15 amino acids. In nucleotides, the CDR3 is TGTGCCAGCAGTTTCCAGCAGGGGGGGGCTAATGAGCAGTTCTTC. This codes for CASSFQQGGANEQFF.

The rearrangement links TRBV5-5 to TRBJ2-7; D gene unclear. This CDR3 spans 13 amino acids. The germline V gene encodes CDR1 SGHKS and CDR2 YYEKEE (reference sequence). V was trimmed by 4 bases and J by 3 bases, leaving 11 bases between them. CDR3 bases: TGTGCCAGCAGCCCACACGGAAACTACGAGCAGTACTTC. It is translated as CASSPHGNYEQYF.

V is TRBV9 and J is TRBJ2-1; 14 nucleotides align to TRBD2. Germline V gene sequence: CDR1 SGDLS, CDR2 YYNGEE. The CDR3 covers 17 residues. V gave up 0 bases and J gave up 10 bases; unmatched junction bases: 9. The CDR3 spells CASSVDFGTSGGREQFF. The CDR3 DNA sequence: TGTGCCAGCAGCGTAGACTTCGGGACTAGCGGGGGCAGGGAGCAGTTCTTC.

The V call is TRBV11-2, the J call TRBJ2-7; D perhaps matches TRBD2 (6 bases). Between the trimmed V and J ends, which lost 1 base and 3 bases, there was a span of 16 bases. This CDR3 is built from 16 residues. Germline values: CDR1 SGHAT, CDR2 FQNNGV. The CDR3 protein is CASSLVWQGGYYEQYF. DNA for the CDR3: TGTGCCAGCAGCTTAGTGTGGCAGGGAGGATACTACGAGCAGTACTTC.

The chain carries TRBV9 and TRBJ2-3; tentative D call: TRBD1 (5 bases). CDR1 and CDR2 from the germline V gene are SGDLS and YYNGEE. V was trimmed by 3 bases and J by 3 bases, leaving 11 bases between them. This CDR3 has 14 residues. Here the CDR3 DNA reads TGTGCCAGCAGCGGGAGACAGACGACAGATACGCAGTATTTT. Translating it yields CASSGRQTTDTQYF.

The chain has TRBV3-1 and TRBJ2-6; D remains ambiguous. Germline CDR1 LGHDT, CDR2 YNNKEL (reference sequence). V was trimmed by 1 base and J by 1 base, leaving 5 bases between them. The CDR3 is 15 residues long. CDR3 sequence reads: CASSQAGSGANVLTF. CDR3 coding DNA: TGTGCCAGCAGCCAAGCCGGGTCTGGGGCCAACGTCCTGACTTTC.

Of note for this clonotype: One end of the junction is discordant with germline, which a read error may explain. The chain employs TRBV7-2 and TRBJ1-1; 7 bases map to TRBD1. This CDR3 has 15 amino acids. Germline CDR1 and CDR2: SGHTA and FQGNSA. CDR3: CASSLAGQVRSEAFF. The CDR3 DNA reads TGTGCCAGCAGCTTAGCCGGACAGGTTCGGTCTGAAGCTTTTTTT.

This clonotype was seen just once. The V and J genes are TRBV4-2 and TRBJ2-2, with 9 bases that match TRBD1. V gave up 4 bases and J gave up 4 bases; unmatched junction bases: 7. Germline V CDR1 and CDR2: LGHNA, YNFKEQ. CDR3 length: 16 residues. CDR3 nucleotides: TGTGCCAGCAGCCGGGGAGGGACAGGGTCCACCGGGGAGCTGTTTTTT. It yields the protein CASSRGGTGSTGELFF.

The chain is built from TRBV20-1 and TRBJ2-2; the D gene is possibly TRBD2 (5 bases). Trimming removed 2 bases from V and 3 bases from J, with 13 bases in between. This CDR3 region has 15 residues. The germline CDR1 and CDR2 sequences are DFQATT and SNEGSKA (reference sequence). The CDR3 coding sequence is TGCAGTGCTAGATCGGGGAAATTCGACACCGGGGAGCTGTTTTTT. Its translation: CSARSGKFDTGELFF.

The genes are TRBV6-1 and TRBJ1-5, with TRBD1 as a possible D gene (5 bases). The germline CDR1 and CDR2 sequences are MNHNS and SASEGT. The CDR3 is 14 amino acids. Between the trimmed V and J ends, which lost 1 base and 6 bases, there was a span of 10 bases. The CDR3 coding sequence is TGTGCCAGCAGTGAAGTCGACAGTAGTCAGCCCCAGCATTTT. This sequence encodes CASSEVDSSQPQHF.

DNA of the CDR3: TGTGCCAGCAGTGAAAGTGCCGCCGCTGGGGCCAACGTCCTGACTTTC. It yields the protein CASSESAAAGANVLTF. This chain connects TRBV2 to TRBJ2-6; D is unresolved. Trimming took 2 bases from V and 2 from J, leaving 10 bases between them. The V gene's germline CDR1 is SNHLY and CDR2 FYNNEI. This CDR3 has 16 residues.

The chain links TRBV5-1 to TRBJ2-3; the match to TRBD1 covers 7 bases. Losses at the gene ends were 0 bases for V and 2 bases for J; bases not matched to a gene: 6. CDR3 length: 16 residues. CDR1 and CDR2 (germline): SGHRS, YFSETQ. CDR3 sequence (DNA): TGCGCCAGCAGCTTGGATGGACAGGAGTACACAGATACGCAGTATTTT. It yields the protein CASSLDGQEYTDTQYF.

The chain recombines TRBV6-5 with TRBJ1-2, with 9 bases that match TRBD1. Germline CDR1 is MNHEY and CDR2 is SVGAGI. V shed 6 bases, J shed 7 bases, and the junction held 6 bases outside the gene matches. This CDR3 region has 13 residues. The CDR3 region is CASRVTGGRGYTF. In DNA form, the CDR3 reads TGTGCCAGCAGAGTTACAGGGGGCCGTGGCTACACCTTC.

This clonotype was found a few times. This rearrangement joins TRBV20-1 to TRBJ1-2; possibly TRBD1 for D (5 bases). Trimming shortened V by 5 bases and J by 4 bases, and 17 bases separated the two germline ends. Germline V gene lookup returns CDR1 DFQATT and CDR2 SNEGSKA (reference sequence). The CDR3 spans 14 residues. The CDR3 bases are TGCAGTGCTTCCCGGGACTCTAACCCCTATGGCTACACCTTC. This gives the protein CSASRDSNPYGYTF.

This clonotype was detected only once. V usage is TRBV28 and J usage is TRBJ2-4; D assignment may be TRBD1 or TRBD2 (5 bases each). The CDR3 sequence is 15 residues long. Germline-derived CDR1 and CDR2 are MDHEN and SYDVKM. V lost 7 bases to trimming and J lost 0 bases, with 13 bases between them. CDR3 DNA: TGTGCCAGCATGAGAACCGGGACAGCCAAAAACATTCAGTACTTC. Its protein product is CASMRTGTAKNIQYF.

The CDR3 loop is CASSSDRAYF. The CDR3 DNA is TGTGCCAGCAGTTCGGACAGGGCCTACTTC. This chain joins TRBV28 and TRBJ2-5; 8 nucleotides agree with TRBD1. The CDR3 runs 10 residues. Germline V gene data show CDR1 as MDHEN and CDR2 as SYDVKM. The V and J ends lost 4 bases and 14 bases, in that order; junction bases with no gene match: 3. The variable domain in full, completed from reference TRBV28 and TRBJ2-5, reads DVKVTQSSRYLVKRTGEKVFLECVQDMDHENMFWYRQDPGLGLRLIYFSYDVKMKEKGDIPEGYSVSREKKERFSLILESASTNQTSMYLCASSSDRAYFGPGTRLLVL.

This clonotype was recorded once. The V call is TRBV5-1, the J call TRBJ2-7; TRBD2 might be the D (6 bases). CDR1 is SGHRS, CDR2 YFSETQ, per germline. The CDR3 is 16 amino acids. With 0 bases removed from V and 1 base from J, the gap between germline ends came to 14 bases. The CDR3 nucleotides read TGCGCCAGCAGCTTGGCCCCTCCCCGGGAGTCCTACGAGCAGTACTTC. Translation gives CASSLAPPRESYEQYF.

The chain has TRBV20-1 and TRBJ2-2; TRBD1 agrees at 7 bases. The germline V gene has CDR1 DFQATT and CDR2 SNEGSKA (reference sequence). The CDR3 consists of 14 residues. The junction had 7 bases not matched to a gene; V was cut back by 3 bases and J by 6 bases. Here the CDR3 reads CSARGNQGAGELFF. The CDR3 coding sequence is TGCAGTGCTAGGGGAAATCAGGGGGCCGGGGAGCTGTTTTTT.

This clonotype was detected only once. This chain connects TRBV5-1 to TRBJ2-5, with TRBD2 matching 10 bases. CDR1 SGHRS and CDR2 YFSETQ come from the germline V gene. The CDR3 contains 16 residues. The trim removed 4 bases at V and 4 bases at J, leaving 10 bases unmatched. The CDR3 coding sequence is TGCGCCAGCAGCGTGGCTCCTAGCGGGAGTGGAGAGACCCAGTACTTC. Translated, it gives CASSVAPSGSGETQYF. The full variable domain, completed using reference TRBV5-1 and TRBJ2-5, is KAGVTQTPRYLIKTRGQQVTLSCSPISGHRSVSWYQQTPGQGLQFLFEYFSETQRNKGNFPGRFSGRQFSNSRSEMNVSTLELGDSALYLCASSVAPSGSGETQYFGPGTRLLVL.